This T cell receptor beta chain was sequenced during a study of blood T cell repertoires in COVID-19. Across the study: Specimens from acute and convalescent COVID-19 originated in the United States, Italy and Spain. Sample material is recorded as cDNA or gDNA derived from T cells, B-cell-depleted T cells, or PBMCs.

Germline assignment: CDR1 ENHRY and CDR2 SYGVKD. CDR3 length equals 15 residues. The ends lost 6 bases at V and 5 bases at J; junction bases unmatched: 10. Original processing notes: Researchers report that nucleated cell counts were estimated from reference gene primer amplification. Sequenced by immunoSEQ multiplex PCR; TCRdb stores in-frame clones only, minus some. V, J and clone size are taken as reported in that table, and D and trimming were inferred from the DNA itself. The sample contains 90,000 to 95,000 clones, approximately 86% of which appear only once. The TCR originated in a woman between 65 and 79 years old with acute or convalescent COVID-19. The gene calls are TRBV10-3 and TRBJ1-2, with 9 bases matching TRBD1. The sequenced material came from peripheral blood. The chain's CDR3 is CAIRSDRGLFYGYTF. CDR3 sequence (DNA): TGTGCCATCAGGAGCGACAGGGGGTTGTTTTATGGCTACACCTTC.